Shown below are 7 T cell receptor beta chains from a single sample sequenced in a study of CD8+ T cells in alopecia areata (dated by TCRdb to between 2018 and 2020). Library method: the immunoSEQ multiplex PCR assay. RNA was extracted from all samples and reverse transcribed into cDNA, which served as template for TCR sequencing. TCRdb provides this immuneACCESS table in a form limited to in-frame rearrangements. Some clones are lacking; in checked studies, under half of them reflect an unresolved V gene, and why the rest are absent is not known. The sample table shows about 110,000 clones, and roughly 89% are seen once. The top ten hold 20% to 25% of the sample. What the time point label conveys for this sample: roughly 26 weeks on oral tofacitinib. The treatment or condition label of this sample denotes: oral pan-JAK inhibitor, 5-10 mg twice daily. Sample: CD8+ T cells sorted from blood, taken at week 24, from a patient treated with tofacitinib. The receptor set was obtained from a human donor with alopecia areata.

The gene calls are TRBV4-3 and TRBJ2-7; tentative D call: TRBD1 (5 bases). Trimming removed 0 bases from V and 2 bases from J, with 17 bases in between. This CDR3 comprises 17 residues. Germline V CDR1 and CDR2: LGHNA, YSLEER. The CDR3 protein is CASSQDRMKGQAYEQYF. The CDR3 coding sequence is TGCGCCAGCAGCCAAGATAGGATGAAGGGGCAAGCCTACGAGCAGTACTTC.

This rearrangement joins TRBV7-9 to TRBJ2-7; a possible D gene is TRBD1 (5 bases). The CDR3 is 16 residues long. The V end was cut by 1 base, the J end by 3 bases, with 16 bases between. Germline V CDR1 and CDR2: SEHNR, FQNEAQ (reference sequence). The CDR3 coding sequence is TGTGCCAGCAGCTTAGGGGGCAGTCCTTTCGACTACGAGCAGTACTTC. Its protein is CASSLGGSPFDYEQYF.

This clone was picked up a small number of times. The rearrangement uses TRBV6-5 and TRBJ2-7; the D gene is possibly TRBD1 (5 bases). This CDR3 has 14 amino acids. V lost 0 bases to trimming and J lost 2 bases, with 8 bases between them. Germline V gene data show CDR1 as MNHEY and CDR2 as SVGAGI. CDR3 region: CASSYSGPAYEQYF. DNA for the CDR3: TGTGCCAGCAGTTACTCGGGGCCGGCCTACGAGCAGTACTTC.

The rearrangement joins TRBV6-6 to TRBJ2-7, with D perhaps TRBD1 (6 bases). This CDR3 region has 13 residues. Germline loops: CDR1 MNHNY, CDR2 SVGAGI (reference sequence). V shed 5 bases and J shed 5 bases, with 13 bases lying between them. CDR3 loop: CASSPARGDEQYF. The CDR3 region has the DNA TGTGCCAGCAGTCCCGCCAGGGGAGACGAGCAGTACTTC.

The chain couples TRBV5-6 to TRBJ2-1; TRBD2 matches 8 bases. The length of the CDR3 is 15 residues. With V trimmed by 0 bases and J by 4 bases, 3 bases remained unmatched. The germline V gene has CDR1 SGHDT and CDR2 YYEEEE. The CDR3 DNA sequence: TGTGCCAGCAGCTTGGCCGGGGGGGCGTACAATGAGCAGTTCTTC. Translating it yields CASSLAGGAYNEQFF.

V and J are TRBV7-2 and TRBJ2-7; D is ambiguous. The germline V gene has CDR1 SGHTA and CDR2 FQGNSA. The ends were cut back, 8 bases at V and 7 bases at J, with 18 bases in the middle. The CDR3 is 13 residues long. The CDR3, as DNA: TGTGCCAGCGGCGAGCTTGTTGGGTTGGAGCAGTACTTC. Protein sequence: CASGELVGLEQYF.

The chain recombines TRBV9 with TRBJ2-2, with a weak D call TRBD1 (5 bases). This CDR3 has 15 amino acids. The germline V and J ends were trimmed by 0 bases and 3 bases, with 9 bases remaining between them. Germline CDR1 and CDR2: SGDLS and YYNGEE. The CDR3 DNA is TGTGCCAGCAGCGTAGAGGGGTTAGACACCGGGGAGCTGTTTTTT. Amino acid sequence: CASSVEGLDTGELFF.